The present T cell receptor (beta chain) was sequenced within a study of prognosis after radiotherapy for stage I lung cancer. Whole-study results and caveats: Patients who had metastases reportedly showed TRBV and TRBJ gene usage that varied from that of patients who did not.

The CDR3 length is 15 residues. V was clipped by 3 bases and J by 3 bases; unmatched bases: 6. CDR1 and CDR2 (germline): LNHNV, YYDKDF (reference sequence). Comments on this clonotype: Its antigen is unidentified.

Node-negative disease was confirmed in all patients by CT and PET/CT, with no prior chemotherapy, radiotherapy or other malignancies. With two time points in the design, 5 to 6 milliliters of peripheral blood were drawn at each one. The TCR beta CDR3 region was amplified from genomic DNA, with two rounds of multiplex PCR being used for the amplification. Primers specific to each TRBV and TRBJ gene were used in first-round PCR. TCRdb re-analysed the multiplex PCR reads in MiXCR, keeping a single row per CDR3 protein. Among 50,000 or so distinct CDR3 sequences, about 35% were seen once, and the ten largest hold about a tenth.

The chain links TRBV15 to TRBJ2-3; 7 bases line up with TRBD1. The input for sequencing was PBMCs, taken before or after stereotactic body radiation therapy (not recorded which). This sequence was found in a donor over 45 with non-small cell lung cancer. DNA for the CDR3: TGTGCCACCAGCAGGACAGGGAAATGGACAGATACGCAGTATTTT. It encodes CATSRTGKWTDTQYF.